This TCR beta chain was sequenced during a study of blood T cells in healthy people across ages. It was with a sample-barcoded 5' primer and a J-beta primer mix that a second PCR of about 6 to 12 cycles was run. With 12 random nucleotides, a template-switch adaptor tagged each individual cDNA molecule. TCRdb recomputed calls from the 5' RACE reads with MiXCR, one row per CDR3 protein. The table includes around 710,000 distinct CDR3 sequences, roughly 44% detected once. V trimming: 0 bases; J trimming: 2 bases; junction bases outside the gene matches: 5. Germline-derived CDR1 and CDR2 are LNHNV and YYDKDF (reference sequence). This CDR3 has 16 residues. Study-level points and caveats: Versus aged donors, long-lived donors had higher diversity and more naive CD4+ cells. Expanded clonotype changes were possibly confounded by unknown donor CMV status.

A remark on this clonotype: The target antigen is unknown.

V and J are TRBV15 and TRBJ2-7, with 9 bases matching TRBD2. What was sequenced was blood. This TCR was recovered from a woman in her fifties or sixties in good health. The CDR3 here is CATSRDPRTSAYEQYF. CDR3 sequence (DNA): TGTGCCACCAGCAGAGATCCCAGGACTAGCGCCTACGAGCAGTACTTC.